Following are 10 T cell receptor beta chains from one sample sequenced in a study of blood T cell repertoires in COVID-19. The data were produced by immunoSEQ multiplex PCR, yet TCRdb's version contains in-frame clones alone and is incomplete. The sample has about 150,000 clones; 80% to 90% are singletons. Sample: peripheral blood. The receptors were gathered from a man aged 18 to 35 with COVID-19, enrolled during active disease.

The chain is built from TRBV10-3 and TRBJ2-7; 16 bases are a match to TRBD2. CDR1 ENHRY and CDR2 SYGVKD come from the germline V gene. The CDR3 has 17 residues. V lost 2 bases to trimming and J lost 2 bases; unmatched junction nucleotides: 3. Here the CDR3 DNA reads TGTGCCATCAGTGAGCGGGGACTAGCGGGAGGGGCCTACGAGCAGTACTTC. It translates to CAISERGLAGGAYEQYF.

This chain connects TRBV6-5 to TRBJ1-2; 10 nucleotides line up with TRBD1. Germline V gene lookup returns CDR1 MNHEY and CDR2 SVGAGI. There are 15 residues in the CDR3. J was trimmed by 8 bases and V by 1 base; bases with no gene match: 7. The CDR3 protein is CASSYWGQGSGGYTF. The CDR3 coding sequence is TGTGCCAGCAGTTACTGGGGACAGGGGTCAGGAGGCTACACCTTC.

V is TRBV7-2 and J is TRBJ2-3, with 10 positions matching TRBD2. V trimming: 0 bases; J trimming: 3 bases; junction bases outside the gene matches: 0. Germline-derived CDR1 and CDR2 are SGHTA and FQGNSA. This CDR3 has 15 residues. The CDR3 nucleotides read TGTGCCAGCAGCTTAGCTAGCGGGAGGACAGATACGCAGTATTTT. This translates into CASSLASGRTDTQYF.

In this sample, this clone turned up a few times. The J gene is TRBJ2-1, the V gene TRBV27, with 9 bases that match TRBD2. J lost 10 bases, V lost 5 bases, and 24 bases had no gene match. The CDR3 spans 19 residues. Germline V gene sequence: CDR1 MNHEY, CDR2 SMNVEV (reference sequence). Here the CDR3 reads CASSTPFQGLAGIHGEQFF. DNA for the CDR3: TGTGCCAGCAGTACCCCGTTTCAGGGTCTAGCGGGGATTCACGGGGAGCAGTTCTTC.

The CDR3 nucleotides are TGTGCCAGCAGTCCTCCGGGACTCGCTTCCTACGAGCAGTACTTC. It codes for CASSPPGLASYEQYF. J is TRBJ2-7 and V is TRBV28; D may be TRBD2 (6 bases). The CDR3 totals 15 residues. Trimming removed 5 bases from V and 1 base from J, with 15 bases in between. Germline values: CDR1 MDHEN, CDR2 SYDVKM.

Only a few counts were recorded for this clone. CDR3 protein: CASRLQGPRHNSPLHF. The DNA of the CDR3 is TGTGCCAGCAGGCTACAGGGGCCCCGACATAATTCACCCCTCCACTTT. The chain joins TRBV7-2 to TRBJ1-6; 7 bases are shared with TRBD1. With 6 bases clipped from V and 5 bases from J, the junction kept 10 bases outside the gene matches. CDR1 and CDR2 (germline): SGHTA, FQGNSA. The CDR3 is 16 amino acids.

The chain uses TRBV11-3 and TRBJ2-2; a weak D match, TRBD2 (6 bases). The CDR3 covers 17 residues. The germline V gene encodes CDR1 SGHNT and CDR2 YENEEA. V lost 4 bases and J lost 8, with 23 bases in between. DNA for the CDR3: TGTGCCAGCAGCTCCTCCCCCCCGGGACTCGTCAGAGGGGAGCTGTTTTTT. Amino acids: CASSSSPPGLVRGELFF.

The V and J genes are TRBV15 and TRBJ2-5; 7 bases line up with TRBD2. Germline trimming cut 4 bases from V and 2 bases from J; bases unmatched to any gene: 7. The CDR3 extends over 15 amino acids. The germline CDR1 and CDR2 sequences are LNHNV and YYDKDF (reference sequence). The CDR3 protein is CATSNGEGGQETQYF. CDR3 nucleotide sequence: TGTGCCACCAGCAACGGGGAGGGAGGGCAAGAGACCCAGTACTTC.

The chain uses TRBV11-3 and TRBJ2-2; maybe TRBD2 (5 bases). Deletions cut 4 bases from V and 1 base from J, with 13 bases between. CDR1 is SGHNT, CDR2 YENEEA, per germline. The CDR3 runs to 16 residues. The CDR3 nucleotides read TGTGCCAGCAGCTCGGGAAGGGCCCTGAACACCGGGGAGCTGTTTTTT. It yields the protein CASSSGRALNTGELFF.

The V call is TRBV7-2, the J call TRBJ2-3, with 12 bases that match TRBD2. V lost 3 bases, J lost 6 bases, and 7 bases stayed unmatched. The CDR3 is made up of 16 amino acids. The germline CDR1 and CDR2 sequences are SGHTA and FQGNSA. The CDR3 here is CASSLRTSGEGDTQYF. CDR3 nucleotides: TGTGCCAGCAGCTTGCGGACTAGCGGGGAGGGGGATACGCAGTATTTT.